These 31 T cell receptor beta chains were sequenced from one sample in a study of CD4 T cells in relation to SARS-CoV-2 and coronaviruses. Some clones are missing from TCRdb's copy, which holds only in-frame ones; the method was immunoSEQ multiplex PCR. The repertoire holds more than 35,000 clones, with around 80% as singletons. These receptors have no known antigen. Sample: memory CD4+ T cells from PBMCs, cultured in vitro. The receptors originated from an adult with COVID-19.

The rearrangement joins TRBV9 to TRBJ1-1; maybe TRBD1 (5 bases). The germline V gene has CDR1 SGDLS and CDR2 YYNGEE. The CDR3 is made up of 15 amino acids. V was clipped by 0 bases and J by 1 base, with 10 bases between them. The CDR3 is CASSVDGGSNTEAFF. The CDR3 coding sequence is TGTGCCAGCAGCGTAGATGGGGGGTCGAACACTGAAGCTTTCTTT.

The CDR3 coding sequence is TGTGCCAGAAGCCCCACCTGTTACGAGCAGTACTTC. Its protein product is CARSPTCYEQYF. This chain joins TRBV5-3 and TRBJ2-7; D gene unclear. TRBV5-3 is an ORF, and what it does is uncertain. V lost 4 bases, J lost 4 bases, and 9 bases lay in between. The CDR3 is 12 residues long.

This chain's CDR3 is CASSWTSGYEQYF. CDR3 in DNA: TGTGCCAGCAGCTGGACTAGCGGCTACGAGCAGTACTTC. The chain combines TRBV7-2 with TRBJ2-7; 10 bases line up with TRBD2. Trimming at V came to 4 bases and at J to 3 bases, leaving 0 bases not matched to a gene. The CDR3 is 13 amino acids. Germline V gene lookup returns CDR1 SGHTA and CDR2 FQGNSA.

This chain links TRBV18 with TRBJ2-7; D possibly uses TRBD1 or TRBD2 (5 bases each). The CDR3 covers 15 residues. Trimming pared 0 bases from V and 4 bases from J, leaving 13 bases between. The germline gives CDR1 KGHSH, CDR2 LQKENI. The CDR3 loop reads CASSPPGRGEYEQYF. DNA of the CDR3: TGTGCCAGCTCACCACCGGGACGTGGGGAGTACGAGCAGTACTTC.

The chain uses TRBV7-6 and TRBJ2-1; 9 positions agree with TRBD2. Germline CDR1 SGHVS, CDR2 FNYEAQ. Trimming removed 5 bases from V and 7 bases from J; junction bases left unmatched: 12. The CDR3 is 16 amino acids. The CDR3 loop is CASSRRVREGRNEQFF. In DNA, the CDR3 is TGTGCCAGCAGCCGTCGGGTGCGGGAGGGCCGAAATGAGCAGTTCTTC.

The rearrangement links TRBV6-5 to TRBJ1-4, with 7 bases identical to TRBD1. This CDR3 comprises 14 residues. Germline V gives CDR1 MNHEY, CDR2 SVGAGI. With 5 bases clipped from V and 4 bases from J, the junction kept 4 bases outside the gene matches. CDR3 bases: TGTGCCAGCAGTATGACAGGGAGTAATGAAAAACTGTTTTTT. Amino acids: CASSMTGSNEKLFF.

In this sample, this clone turned up a few times. The rearrangement uses TRBV2 and TRBJ2-7; 8 bases align to TRBD1. V gave up 2 bases and J gave up 2 bases; unmatched junction bases: 2. CDR3 length: 14 residues. Germline assignment: CDR1 SNHLY and CDR2 FYNNEI. The CDR3 DNA sequence: TGTGCCAGCAGTGAACTCAGGGGGCCCTACGAGCAGTACTTC. Protein product: CASSELRGPYEQYF.

This chain links TRBV6-5 with TRBJ2-7, with D perhaps given as TRBD1 or TRBD2 (5 bases each). V lost 8 bases and J 6 bases, leaving 20 bases between the germline ends. This CDR3 region has 14 residues. Germline-derived CDR1 and CDR2 are MNHEY and SVGAGI. The CDR3 protein is CASGESDGAPEQYF. CDR3 sequence (DNA): TGTGCCAGCGGGGAATCGGACGGGGCGCCCGAGCAGTACTTC.

This sequence joins TRBV7-3 and TRBJ2-1, with 12 bases matching TRBD2. The CDR3 is 15 amino acids. CDR1 and CDR2 from the germline V gene are SGHTA and FQGTGA. The ends lost 5 bases at V and 6 bases at J; junction bases unmatched: 5. In DNA, the CDR3 is TGTGCCAGCAGCCCTAGCGGGAGGGGGGGCAATGAGCAGTTCTTC. It translates to CASSPSGRGGNEQFF.

This chain joins TRBV9 and TRBJ2-5; 9 bases are shared with TRBD2. The V gene's germline CDR1 is SGDLS and CDR2 YYNGEE. V gave up 4 bases and J gave up 5 bases; unmatched junction bases: 9. CDR3 size: 15 residues. CDR3 amino acids: CASSLTGTSRETQYF. The CDR3 nucleotides are TGTGCCAGCAGCTTGACCGGGACTAGCCGGGAGACCCAGTACTTC.

This clone has a single count. The V gene is TRBV19, the J gene TRBJ2-5, with D possibly TRBD1 on 5 matching bases. Germline V gene lookup returns CDR1 LNHDA and CDR2 SQIVND (reference sequence). V lost 6 bases, J lost 7 bases, and 15 bases lay in between. The CDR3 is made up of 13 amino acids. The CDR3 DNA reads TGTGCCAGTAGCGGCAGTCAGCAGGGGACCCAGTACTTC. Residues: CASSGSQQGTQYF. Full variable domain (missing parts from reference TRBV19 and TRBJ2-5): DGGITQSPKYLFRKEGQNVTLSCEQNLNHDAMYWYRQDPGQGLRLIYYSQIVNDFQKGDIAEGYSVSREKKESFPLTVTSAQKNPTAFYLCASSGSQQGTQYFGPGTRLLVL.

The V and J genes are TRBV2 and TRBJ1-4; 7 positions match TRBD1. Germline V gene lookup returns CDR1 SNHLY and CDR2 FYNNEI. The CDR3 runs to 14 residues. After removal of 1 base from V and 5 bases from J, the junction contained 1 base not matched to a gene. The CDR3 nucleotides are TGTGCCAGCAGTGAAGAACAGGGGAATGAAAAACTGTTTTTT. As protein: CASSEEQGNEKLFF.

The chain combines TRBV18 with TRBJ2-3, with TRBD2 matching over 11 bases. CDR3 length: 15 residues. Germline CDR1 is KGHSH and CDR2 is LQKENI. After removal of 1 base from V and 4 bases from J, the junction contained 1 base not matched to a gene. The CDR3 reads CASSPQLAGADTQYF. CDR3 nucleotide sequence: TGTGCCAGCTCACCACAACTAGCGGGAGCAGATACGCAGTATTTT.

The chain recombines TRBV5-5 with TRBJ2-7, with 8 bases lining up with TRBD2. Trimming cost V 3 bases and J 2 bases; bases outside gene matches: 7. The germline CDR1 and CDR2 sequences are SGHKS and YYEKEE (reference sequence). The CDR3 spans 15 residues. The CDR3 nucleotides read TGTGCCAGCAGCTCAGGACTAGCCCCCACCTACGAGCAGTACTTC. Its translation is CASSSGLAPTYEQYF. Full variable domain (remainder filled in from reference TRBV5-5 and TRBJ2-7): DAGVTQSPTHLIKTRGQQVTLRCSPISGHKSVSWYQQVLGQGPQFIFQYYEKEERGRGNFPDRFSARQFPNYSSELNVNALLLGDSALYLCASSSGLAPTYEQYFGPGTRLTVT.

This chain uses TRBV4-3 with TRBJ1-4; tentatively, D is TRBD1 (5 bases). The CDR3 extends over 13 amino acids. The germline CDR1 and CDR2 sequences are LGHNA and YSLEER. Trimming took off 3 bases at V and 10 bases at J, with 12 bases between the two ends. The CDR3 sequence: CASSQDNVAKLFF. The CDR3 nucleotides are TGCGCCAGCAGCCAGGACAACGTTGCAAAACTGTTTTTT.

The chain recombines TRBV30 with TRBJ2-1; D unresolved. This CDR3 has 16 amino acids. Germline V gives CDR1 GTSNPN, CDR2 SVGIG (reference sequence). V dropped 3 bases and J dropped 0 bases, with 15 bases sitting between them. CDR3 in amino acids: CAWSTRTASSYNEQFF. Here the CDR3 DNA reads TGTGCCTGGAGCACCAGGACCGCTAGCTCCTACAATGAGCAGTTCTTC.

The rearrangement joins TRBV30 to TRBJ2-7; 8 positions match TRBD1. The germline V gene has CDR1 GTSNPN and CDR2 SVGIG (reference sequence). Trimming took 5 bases from V and 6 from J; bases not matched to a gene: 9. The CDR3 runs 13 residues. CDR3 in amino acids: CAWGGDRRGEQYF. Here the CDR3 DNA reads TGTGCCTGGGGAGGGGACAGGCGAGGCGAGCAGTACTTC.

The V and J genes are TRBV6-6 and TRBJ2-1; 8 bases map to TRBD2. The CDR3 has 17 amino acids. Germline loops: CDR1 MNHNY, CDR2 SVGAGI (reference sequence). V shed 7 bases and J 9 bases; nucleotides not matched to a gene: 20. Here the CDR3 DNA reads TGTGCCAGCACTCGTTTAGAGGGCGGGAGGAGTTCTGGTGAGCAGTTCTTC. Its translation is CASTRLEGGRSSGEQFF.

The rearrangement uses TRBV30 and TRBJ2-7; unclear D gene. Germline loops: CDR1 GTSNPN, CDR2 SVGIG (reference sequence). Trimming took off 4 bases at V and 2 bases at J, with 9 bases between the two ends. The length of the CDR3 is 12 residues. CDR3 in amino acids: CAWNQATYEQYF. CDR3 coding DNA: TGTGCCTGGAATCAAGCTACCTACGAGCAGTACTTC.

As for this clone: Relative to the germline gene, one junction end is altered; a read error may explain this. The chain employs TRBV3-1 (or the pseudogene TRBV3-2) and TRBJ1-1; no definite D call. Germline lookup yields CDR1 LGHDT and CDR2 YNNKEL (reference sequence). CDR3 size: 8 residues. CDR3 DNA sequence: TGTGCCAGCAGCCCATTTGGCTTT. Translation gives CASSPFGF.

The chain has TRBV9 and TRBJ2-3; tentative D call: TRBD2 (6 bases). V was shortened by 0 bases and J by 5 bases, with 13 bases between the two germline ends. This CDR3 region has 15 residues. Germline V gene sequence: CDR1 SGDLS, CDR2 YYNGEE. The CDR3 DNA reads TGTGCCAGCAGCGTAGTAGCGGCCGAGGTAGATACGCAGTATTTT. It translates to CASSVVAAEVDTQYF.

The chain joins TRBV19 to TRBJ2-3; D not resolved. The germline V gene has CDR1 LNHDA and CDR2 SQIVND (reference sequence). Trimming shortened V by 1 base and J by 1 base, and 9 bases separated the two germline ends. The CDR3 totals 15 residues. CDR3 coding DNA: TGTGCCAGTAGTATAGGCTCATATGGCACAGATACGCAGTATTTT. Its protein product is CASSIGSYGTDTQYF.

V is TRBV9 and J is TRBJ2-5; 7 nucleotides line up with TRBD2. The germline gives CDR1 SGDLS, CDR2 YYNGEE. Losses at the gene ends were 3 bases for V and 4 bases for J; bases not matched to a gene: 9. The CDR3 extends over 15 amino acids. CDR3 DNA sequence: TGTGCCAGCAGCGGCGAACTAGCGTTCGGAGAGACCCAGTACTTC. Amino acids: CASSGELAFGETQYF. The full variable domain, its missing parts supplied by reference TRBV9 and TRBJ2-5, is DSGVTQTPKHLITATGQRVTLRCSPRSGDLSVYWYQQSLDQGLQFLIQYYNGEERAKGNILERFSAQQFPDLHSELNLSSLELGDSALYFCASSGELAFGETQYFGPGTRLLVL.

The chain is built from TRBV6-5 and TRBJ1-1; a weak D match, TRBD1 (6 bases). Trimming stripped 6 bases from V and 4 bases from J, with 12 bases between. CDR1 MNHEY and CDR2 SVGAGI come from the germline V gene. This CDR3 has 13 residues. CDR3 sequence (DNA): TGTGCCAGCAGATACAGGGTTGGCACTGAAGCTTTCTTT. Amino acid sequence: CASRYRVGTEAFF.

The chain recombines TRBV27 with TRBJ2-1, with D hard to call. V lost 7 bases to trimming and J lost 5 bases, with 9 bases between them. The germline gives CDR1 MNHEY, CDR2 SMNVEV (reference sequence). CDR3 size: 12 residues. Here the CDR3 DNA reads TGTGCCAGCATCGATGAGAACAATGAGCAGTTCTTC. This codes for CASIDENNEQFF.

V is TRBV9 and J is TRBJ2-4; a possible D gene is TRBD1 (5 bases). The CDR3 covers 15 residues. Germline CDR1 is SGDLS and CDR2 is YYNGEE. V was clipped by 3 bases and J by 5 bases, with 15 bases between them. The CDR3 spells CASSADTGFQNIQYF. The CDR3 bases are TGTGCCAGCAGCGCCGATACAGGCTTTCAAAACATTCAGTACTTC. The variable domain in full, completed from reference TRBV9 and TRBJ2-4, reads DSGVTQTPKHLITATGQRVTLRCSPRSGDLSVYWYQQSLDQGLQFLIQYYNGEERAKGNILERFSAQQFPDLHSELNLSSLELGDSALYFCASSADTGFQNIQYFGAGTRLSVL.

This sequence joins TRBV5-4 and TRBJ2-6; D may be TRBD2 (6 bases). The ends were cut back, 4 bases at V and 1 base at J, with 9 bases in the middle. Germline V gene sequence: CDR1 SGHNT, CDR2 YYREEE (reference sequence). CDR3 length: 15 amino acids. For the CDR3, the DNA is TGTGCCAGCAGCCCTCGGGGGTCTGGGGCCAACGTCCTGACTTTC. Its protein product is CASSPRGSGANVLTF.

V usage is TRBV18 and J usage is TRBJ2-3; D ambiguous. V gave up 8 bases and J gave up 4 bases, with 16 bases separating them. CDR3 length: 14 amino acids. Germline V gene sequence: CDR1 KGHSH, CDR2 LQKENI. DNA of the CDR3: TGTGCCAGCCGACGGAATAGGGATGCAGATACGCAGTATTTT. Translation gives CASRRNRDADTQYF.

This chain links TRBV30 with TRBJ2-5; 8 nucleotides line up with TRBD2. Germline CDR1 is GTSNPN and CDR2 is SVGIG (reference sequence). This CDR3 is built from 17 residues. The V segment lost 0 bases and the J segment 5 bases; nucleotides outside the gene matches: 14. The CDR3 sequence: CAWSVSAGVPKSETQYF. The CDR3 DNA is TGTGCCTGGAGTGTATCAGCGGGAGTTCCCAAGTCGGAGACCCAGTACTTC.

The chain employs TRBV30 and TRBJ1-5; TRBD1 matches at 8 bases. Per germline, CDR1 GTSNPN and CDR2 SVGIG (reference sequence). The CDR3 extends over 16 amino acids. V shed 0 bases, J shed 2 bases, and the junction held 6 bases outside the gene matches. The chain's CDR3 is CAWSVEEDRGNQPQHF. CDR3 DNA sequence: TGTGCCTGGAGTGTAGAGGAGGACAGGGGCAATCAGCCCCAGCATTTT.

The chain recombines TRBV5-5 with TRBJ1-6, with unresolved D. Trimming took off 3 bases at V and 5 bases at J, with 9 bases between the two ends. The CDR3 runs 14 residues. The germline gives CDR1 SGHKS, CDR2 YYEKEE (reference sequence). The CDR3 here is CASSWTANNSPLHF. The DNA for the CDR3 is TGTGCCAGCAGCTGGACTGCAAATAATTCACCCCTCCACTTT.